This T cell receptor beta chain was sequenced in a study of blood T cell repertoires in COVID-19. The overall study: T cells, B-cell-depleted T cells, or PBMCs provided the cDNA or gDNA that served as material.

Assay: immunoSEQ multiplex PCR; the TCRdb copy retains only in-frame clones and omits some. The table shows about 250,000 clones, with around 85% occurring only once. The participants were between roughly 18 and 89 years old and came from under 25 US areas. Participants were placed into cohorts based on the clinical history they reported. The sequencing sample was made of PBMCs or T cells enriched from blood (not recorded which). The TCR sequence derives from a woman aged 25 to 39 who had recovered from COVID-19.

CDR3 in amino acids: CASSLLASFDTQYF. The CDR3 DNA sequence: TGTGCCAGCAGCTTGCTAGCGTCCTTTGATACGCAGTATTTT. This chain joins TRBV11-1 and TRBJ2-3; the D gene is possibly TRBD2 (6 bases). Germline V gene sequence: CDR1 SGHAT, CDR2 FQDESV (reference sequence). This CDR3 region has 14 residues. The germline V and J ends were trimmed by 3 bases and 6 bases, with 13 bases remaining between them.